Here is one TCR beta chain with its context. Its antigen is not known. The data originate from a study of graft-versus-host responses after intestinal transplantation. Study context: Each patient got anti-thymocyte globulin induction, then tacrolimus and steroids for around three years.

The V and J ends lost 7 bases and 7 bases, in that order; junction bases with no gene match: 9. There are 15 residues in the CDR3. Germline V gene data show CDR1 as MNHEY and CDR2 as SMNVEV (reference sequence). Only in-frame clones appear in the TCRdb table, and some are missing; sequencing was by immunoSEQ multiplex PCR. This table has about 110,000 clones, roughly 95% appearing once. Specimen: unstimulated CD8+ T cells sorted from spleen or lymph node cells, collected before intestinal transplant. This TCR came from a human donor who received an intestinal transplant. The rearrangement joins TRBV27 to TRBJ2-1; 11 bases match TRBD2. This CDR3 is CASTLTSGRSNEQFF. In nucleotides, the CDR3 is TGTGCCAGCACCCTAACTAGCGGGAGATCGAATGAGCAGTTCTTC.